The clone carrying this TCR beta chain was seen only once. This record comes from a study of cytotoxic CD8 clonotypes in ibrutinib-treated CLL. The method was immunoSEQ multiplex PCR; TCRdb's version includes in-frame clones alone and lacks a portion of them. This sample has about 310,000 clones, with about 80% found just once. Between the trimmed V and J ends, which lost 5 bases and 0 bases, there was a span of 11 bases. This CDR3 has 15 amino acids. Germline CDR1 and CDR2: SGHTA and FQGNSA. The receptor's source is a human donor with chronic lymphocytic leukemia. The input for sequencing was PBMCs, taken before ibrutinib treatment. V usage is TRBV7-2 and J usage is TRBJ2-1; D gene unclear. The CDR3 here is CASSVGRNSYNEQFF. CDR3 sequence (DNA): TGTGCCAGCAGCGTCGGGCGGAACTCCTACAATGAGCAGTTCTTC.